This T cell receptor beta chain was identified in a study of T-cell memory formation after mild COVID-19. Study-wide context: For the most part, TCR clusters were specific to one donor. Study observations and caveats: Later expanders leaned toward CD4+, whereas clones contracting from day 15 to 85 were balanced CD4/CD8. Contracting clones localized mainly to CM and EM when CD4+ and mainly to EMRA when CD8+. Memory cells collected pre-infection included some clones that later responded, suggesting cross-reactive memory joined.

The germline V gene has CDR1 SQVTM and CDR2 ANQGSEA. The CDR3 contains 13 residues. J lost 2 bases, V lost 7 bases, and 7 bases had no gene match. The sample holds a few counts of this clonotype. Its antigen is unidentified. TCRdb re-derived calls from the 5' RACE reads in MiXCR, one entry per CDR3 protein. The sample holds hundreds of thousands of distinct CDR3 sequences, roughly 15% seen once. The TCR originated in a man aged 18 to 30 who had mild COVID-19 (a few samples of this study predate the infection). Cell type and time point are not known. The chain combines TRBV29-1 with TRBJ2-5, with TRBD1 matching over 7 bases. Sequences were obtained from PBMCs or a T cell subset sorted from them (not recorded which). Written as DNA, the CDR3 is TGCAGCGGCTTGACAGGGCGACAAGAGACCCAGTACTTC. Its protein product is CSGLTGRQETQYF.